A single sample gave rise to the 11 T cell receptor beta chains below, sequenced in a study of blood T cell repertoires in COVID-19. The assay was immunoSEQ multiplex PCR, and TCRdb's table has in-frame clones only and misses some. This table has under 300,000 clones, about 86% appearing once. The sequencing sample was made of PBMCs or T cells enriched from blood (not recorded which). These receptors came from a woman between 35 and 50 years old with acute COVID-19.

This clone was counted once. This chain uses TRBV27 with TRBJ2-5, with a weak D call TRBD2 (5 bases). V dropped 5 bases and J dropped 3 bases, with 13 bases sitting between them. The germline V gene encodes CDR1 MNHEY and CDR2 SMNVEV (reference sequence). This CDR3 region has 14 residues. The CDR3 bases are TGTGCCAGCAGTCCCTTAGCGCGGAAAGAGACCCAGTACTTC. This translates into CASSPLARKETQYF.

The rearrangement joins TRBV19 to TRBJ1-4, with unresolved D. Germline V gene sequence: CDR1 LNHDA, CDR2 SQIVND (reference sequence). The CDR3 spans 14 residues. The ends were cut back, 2 bases at V and 7 bases at J, with 11 bases in the middle. The CDR3 loop reads CASSIRRLGEKLFF. The CDR3 nucleotides are TGTGCCAGTAGTATACGCAGGCTCGGTGAAAAACTGTTTTTT.

V is TRBV5-1 and J is TRBJ2-7, with D perhaps matching TRBD1 (6 bases). CDR3 length equals 13 residues. CDR1 is SGHRS, CDR2 YFSETQ, per germline. The V end was cut by 6 bases, the J end by 0 bases, with 10 bases between. DNA for the CDR3: TGCGCCAGCACCACGACAGGCTCCTACGAGCAGTACTTC. It is translated as CASTTTGSYEQYF. Complete variable domain (other parts from reference TRBV5-1 and TRBJ2-7): KAGVTQTPRYLIKTRGQQVTLSCSPISGHRSVSWYQQTPGQGLQFLFEYFSETQRNKGNFPGRFSGRQFSNSRSEMNVSTLELGDSALYLCASTTTGSYEQYFGPGTRLTVT.

This clone occurred a few times. V and J are TRBV7-3 and TRBJ2-1; 10 nucleotides match TRBD2. This CDR3 spans 15 amino acids. Per germline, CDR1 SGHTA and CDR2 FQGTGA. Losses at the gene ends were 4 bases for V and 4 bases for J; bases not matched to a gene: 4. CDR3 residues: CASSSGTSEYNEQFF. The DNA of the CDR3 is TGTGCCAGCAGCTCCGGGACTAGCGAATACAATGAGCAGTTCTTC.

The rearrangement links TRBV19 to TRBJ2-1; D might be TRBD1 (5 bases). V lost 0 bases and J 9 bases, leaving 9 bases between the germline ends. The CDR3 contains 13 residues. Per germline, CDR1 LNHDA and CDR2 SQIVND (reference sequence). The CDR3 loop reads CASSIDLGVEQFF. The DNA for the CDR3 is TGTGCCAGTAGTATAGATCTAGGGGTTGAGCAGTTCTTC.

The V and J genes are TRBV19 and TRBJ1-1; D is possibly TRBD1 (6 bases). Deletions cut 4 bases from V and 4 bases from J, with 10 bases between. Germline CDR1 reads LNHDA; CDR2 reads SQIVND (reference sequence). The length of the CDR3 is 13 residues. DNA of the CDR3: TGTGCCAGTAGTACCAGGGGACCCACTGAAGCTTTCTTT. It encodes CASSTRGPTEAFF.

The rearrangement uses TRBV6-4 and TRBJ1-1; D is unclear. Looked up from germline, CDR1 is MRHNA and CDR2 is SNTAGT. CDR3 length: 13 residues. V lost 3 bases and J 1 base, leaving 6 bases between the germline ends. The CDR3 sequence is CASSESGNTEAFF. As DNA, the CDR3 is TGTGCCAGCAGTGAGAGCGGGAACACTGAAGCTTTCTTT.

J is TRBJ2-7 and V is TRBV29-1, with TRBD2 matching over 7 bases. Looked up from germline, CDR1 is SQVTM and CDR2 is ANQGSEA. The CDR3 spans 14 residues. V dropped 4 bases and J dropped 2; count of bases not matched to a gene: 8. This CDR3 is CSVGVGLAAYEQYF. CDR3 nucleotide sequence: TGCAGCGTTGGGGTAGGGCTAGCGGCCTACGAGCAGTACTTC.

The chain carries TRBV19 and TRBJ2-7; 8 nucleotides agree with TRBD2. The CDR3 has 14 residues. Germline CDR1 and CDR2: LNHDA and SQIVND (reference sequence). With V trimmed by 5 bases and J by 2 bases, 5 bases remained unmatched. The CDR3 region has the DNA TGTGCCAGTAGTCCGGGACTAGGACCCTACGAGCAGTACTTC. This encodes CASSPGLGPYEQYF.

The chain links TRBV19 to TRBJ1-1; 7 bases line up with TRBD1. The CDR3 sequence is 15 residues long. The junction had 7 bases not matched to a gene; V was cut back by 3 bases and J by 3 bases. Germline values: CDR1 LNHDA, CDR2 SQIVND (reference sequence). The CDR3, as DNA: TGTGCCAGTAGTATCTTTAACAGGGGTTACACTGAAGCTTTCTTT. Protein product: CASSIFNRGYTEAFF.

The chain recombines TRBV2 with TRBJ2-1; D call uncertain. The germline V and J ends were trimmed by 6 bases and 3 bases, with 9 bases remaining between them. Germline V gives CDR1 SNHLY, CDR2 FYNNEI. The CDR3 is 13 residues long. The CDR3 spells CASRELLYNEQFF. CDR3 bases: TGTGCCAGCAGAGAACTACTCTACAATGAGCAGTTCTTC.